These T cell receptor beta chains were read from a single sample in a study of blood T cell repertoires in COVID-19. Method: immunoSEQ multiplex PCR; TCRdb's copy keeps in-frame clones and lacks some. The repertoire holds 250,000 to 300,000 clones, with 65% to 90% as singletons. The sample consisted of peripheral blood. All receptors derive from an older woman with COVID-19, enrolled during active disease. Both conserved end residues are part of each CDR3. D genes are given only for firm matches. Expanded clones get a size class; other rows say once, few or many, or leave the size out.

d_call	v_call	j_call	clone_size	cdr3_aa	cdr3_nt
TRBD1	TRBV5-6	TRBJ2-1	-	CASSFLQGASNEQFF	TGTGCCAGCAGCTTTTTACAGGGGGCCTCCAATGAGCAGTTCTTC
TRBD1	TRBV7-2	TRBJ1-4	-	CASSLTGGGEKLFF	TGTGCCAGCAGCTTGACAGGGGGTGGTGAAAAACTGTTTTTT
TRBD1	TRBV7-2	TRBJ1-1	-	CASSLREGGRTEAFF	TGTGCCAGCAGCTTAAGGGAAGGGGGCAGGACTGAAGCTTTCTTT
-	TRBV10-1	TRBJ1-1	few	CASSERVDTEAFF	TGCGCCAGCAGTGAGCGGGTGGACACTGAAGCTTTCTTT
-	TRBV5-1	TRBJ2-2	-	CASSSPGANTGELFF	TGCGCCAGCAGCTCCCCGGGGGCGAACACCGGGGAGCTGTTTTTT
TRBD2	TRBV9	TRBJ2-3	-	CASSTGTSDGDTQYF	TGTGCCAGCAGCACCGGGACTAGCGACGGAGATACGCAGTATTTT
TRBD1	TRBV19	TRBJ1-1	-	CASRWTGGGLDTEAFF	TGTGCCAGTAGATGGACAGGGGGCGGATTGGACACTGAAGCTTTCTTT
-	TRBV14	TRBJ2-3	-	CASSPTTGTDTQYF	TGTGCCAGCAGCCCCACGACTGGCACAGATACGCAGTATTTT
-	TRBV7-2	TRBJ2-7	-	CASSFTGYEQYF	TGTGCCAGCAGCTTTACAGGGTACGAGCAGTACTTC
-	TRBV5-8	TRBJ1-2	-	CASSRTEGGYTF	TGTGCCAGCAGCCGTACAGAGGGTGGCTACACCTTC
TRBD2	TRBV20-1	TRBJ2-3	-	CSASRPLAGASFLTDTQYF	TGCAGTGCTAGTAGGCCTTTAGCGGGGGCTTCGTTTCTCACAGATACGCAGTATTTT
-	TRBV5-1	TRBJ1-4	once	CASSPLATLGEKLFF	TGCGCCAGCTCCCCCCTGGCCACCCTAGGAGAAAAACTGTTTTTT
-	TRBV29-1	TRBJ2-7	-	CSVEVFGYEQYF	TGCAGCGTTGAAGTTTTCGGGTACGAGCAGTACTTC
-	TRBV18	TRBJ1-1	-	CASSPGLRFWTEAFF	TGTGCCAGCTCACCGGGACTCCGCTTCTGGACTGAAGCTTTCTTT
TRBD2	TRBV11-2	TRBJ2-1	-	CASSLPGTTYNEQFF	TGTGCCAGCAGCTTACCGGGGACTACCTACAATGAGCAGTTCTTC
-	TRBV5-6	TRBJ2-2	-	CASSPNPGELFF	TGTGCCAGCAGCCCTAATCCCGGGGAGCTGTTTTTT
-	TRBV6-5	TRBJ2-5	-	CASSYGTLQETQYF	TGTGCCAGCAGTTACGGGACTCTCCAAGAGACCCAGTACTTC
-	TRBV5-1	TRBJ2-2	-	CASSLVTADTGELFF	TGCGCCAGCAGCTTGGTCACAGCTGACACCGGGGAGCTGTTTTTT
-	TRBV7-2	TRBJ1-2	-	CASSDYRVYYGYTF	TGTGCCAGCAGCGACTACAGGGTTTACTATGGCTACACCTTC
-	TRBV7-2	TRBJ1-1	-	CASSFAPPSTEAFF	TGTGCCAGCAGCTTTGCTCCCCCGAGCACTGAAGCTTTCTTT
TRBD1	TRBV9	TRBJ1-2	-	CASSPGQAGYGYTF	TGTGCCAGCAGCCCCGGACAGGCGGGATATGGCTACACCTTC
-	TRBV4-3	TRBJ1-1	few	CASSQEETNTEAFF	TGCGCCAGCAGCCAAGAGGAGACGAACACTGAAGCTTTCTTT
TRBD1	TRBV7-9	TRBJ1-2	few	CASSWTGDGYTF	TGTGCCAGCAGCTGGACAGGGGATGGCTACACCTTC
-	TRBV12-3/TRBV12-4	TRBJ1-2	-	CASQKSSDYGYTF	TGTGCCAGCCAAAAGTCGTCGGACTATGGCTACACCTTC
TRBD2	TRBV7-3	TRBJ2-7	-	CASSLGGDEQYF	TGTGCCAGCAGCTTAGGGGGGGACGAGCAGTACTTC
TRBD1	TRBV6-5	TRBJ1-1	-	CASSTTRTGRTEAFF	TGTGCCAGCAGTACCACGAGGACAGGGCGGACTGAAGCTTTCTTT
-	TRBV11-2	TRBJ2-7	-	CASSSAGYEQYF	TGTGCCAGCAGCTCGGCCGGGTACGAGCAGTACTTC
TRBD1	TRBV5-1	TRBJ1-3	once	CASSLGTGTVGNTIYF	TGCGCCAGCAGCCTTGGGACAGGGACGGTTGGAAACACCATATATTTT
-	TRBV5-1	TRBJ1-2	once	CASSLGAGPLQHNYGYTF	TGCGCCAGCAGCTTGGGGGCAGGGCCACTCCAACATAACTATGGCTACACCTTC
TRBD1	TRBV19	TRBJ2-7	-	CACSRQGPYEQYF	TGTGCCTGCTCCAGACAGGGACCCTACGAGCAGTACTTC
TRBD1	TRBV5-1	TRBJ2-7	-	CASSARDRASYEQYF	TGCGCCAGCAGCGCGCGGGACAGGGCCTCCTACGAGCAGTACTTC
-	TRBV6-5	TRBJ1-3	few	CASSPEGLAGNTIYF	TGTGCCAGCAGCCCGGAGGGGTTGGCTGGAAACACCATATATTTT
TRBD1	TRBV4-1	TRBJ1-1	-	CASSQDGQGRGRNTEAFF	TGCGCCAGCAGCCAAGATGGACAGGGGAGGGGGCGGAACACTGAAGCTTTCTTT
TRBD2	TRBV5-1	TRBJ2-3	-	CASSLRSGGLDTQYF	TGCGCCAGCAGCTTGCGTAGCGGGGGCCTTGATACGCAGTATTTT
TRBD2	TRBV24-1	TRBJ2-3	-	CATSDSDVVRSGDQDTQYF	TGTGCCACCAGTGACAGCGATGTTGTTCGGAGCGGGGATCAAGATACGCAGTATTTT
TRBD2	TRBV5-1	TRBJ2-3	-	CASSSVSGGADTQYF	TGCGCCAGCAGCTCGGTTAGCGGGGGGGCAGATACGCAGTATTTT
TRBD2	TRBV7-2	TRBJ2-5	-	CASSLSPFGLAGGGETQYF	TGTGCCAGCAGCTTATCCCCGTTCGGACTAGCGGGGGGAGGGGAGACCCAGTACTTC
-	TRBV3-1/TRBV3-2	TRBJ2-3	-	CASSLGGLFLDTQYF	TGTGCCAGCAGCCTCGGGGGTCTGTTTCTAGATACGCAGTATTTT
-	TRBV5-1	TRBJ1-1	-	CASSLGVRNTEAFF	TGCGCCAGCAGCTTAGGGGTCAGGAACACTGAAGCTTTCTTT
TRBD1	TRBV30	TRBJ2-7	once	CAWSVGDRVAYEQYF	TGTGCCTGGAGTGTAGGGGACAGGGTCGCGTACGAGCAGTACTTC
TRBD1	TRBV7-9	TRBJ2-5	-	CASTWDRDRETQYF	TGTGCCAGCACGTGGGACAGGGATCGTGAGACCCAGTACTTC
TRBD2	TRBV6-4	TRBJ2-1	once	CASSERLAGMNEQFF	TGTGCCAGCAGTGAAAGGCTAGCGGGGATGAATGAGCAGTTCTTC
-	TRBV5-1	TRBJ1-2	-	CASSLEGINYGYTF	TGCGCCAGCAGCTTGGAGGGGATCAACTATGGCTACACCTTC
TRBD2	TRBV30	TRBJ2-3	-	CAWSVGGGVADTQYF	TGTGCCTGGAGTGTAGGCGGGGGTGTCGCAGATACGCAGTATTTT
TRBD1	TRBV6-5	TRBJ2-1	-	CATLTGTGNGNEQFF	TGTGCCACGCTTACCGGGACAGGTAATGGGAATGAGCAGTTCTTC
TRBD1	TRBV18	TRBJ1-2	-	CASSPVGQNIWGYGYTF	TGTGCCAGCTCACCCGTGGGACAGAATATTTGGGGCTATGGCTACACCTTC
TRBD1	TRBV18	TRBJ1-3	once	CASTPGQGALAGNTIYF	TGTGCCAGCACGCCGGGACAGGGGGCGTTGGCTGGAAACACCATATATTTT
TRBD1	TRBV19	TRBJ2-3	once	CASTSRDSEYF	TGTGCCAGTACCTCAAGGGACAGCGAGTATTTT